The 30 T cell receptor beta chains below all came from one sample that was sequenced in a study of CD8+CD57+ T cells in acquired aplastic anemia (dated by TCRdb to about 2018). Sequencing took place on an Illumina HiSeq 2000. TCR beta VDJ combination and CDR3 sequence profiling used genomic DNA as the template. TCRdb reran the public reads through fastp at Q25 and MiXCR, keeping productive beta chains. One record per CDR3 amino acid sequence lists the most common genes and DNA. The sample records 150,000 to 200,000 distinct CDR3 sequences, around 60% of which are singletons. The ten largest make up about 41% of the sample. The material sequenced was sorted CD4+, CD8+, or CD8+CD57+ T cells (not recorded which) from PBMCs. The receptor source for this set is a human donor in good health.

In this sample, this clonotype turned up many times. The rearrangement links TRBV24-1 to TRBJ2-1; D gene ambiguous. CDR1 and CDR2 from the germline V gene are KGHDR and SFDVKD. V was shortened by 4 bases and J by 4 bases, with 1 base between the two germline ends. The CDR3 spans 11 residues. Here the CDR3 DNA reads TGTGCCACCAGTGAGTACAATGAGCAGTTCTTC. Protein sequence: CATSEYNEQFF.

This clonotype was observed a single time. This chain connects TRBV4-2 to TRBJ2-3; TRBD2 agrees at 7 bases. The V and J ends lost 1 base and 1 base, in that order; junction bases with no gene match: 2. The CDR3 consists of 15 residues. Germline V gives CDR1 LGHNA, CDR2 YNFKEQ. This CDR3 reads CASSQAAGGTDTQYF. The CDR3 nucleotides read TGTGCCAGCAGCCAAGCGGCGGGGGGCACAGATACGCAGTATTTT.

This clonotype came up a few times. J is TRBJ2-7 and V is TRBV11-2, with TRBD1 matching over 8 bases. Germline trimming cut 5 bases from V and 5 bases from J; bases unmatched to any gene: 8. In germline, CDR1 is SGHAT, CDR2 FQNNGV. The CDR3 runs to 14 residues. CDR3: CASSARQGRDEQYF. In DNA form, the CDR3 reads TGTGCCAGCAGCGCCAGACAGGGGCGGGACGAGCAGTACTTC.

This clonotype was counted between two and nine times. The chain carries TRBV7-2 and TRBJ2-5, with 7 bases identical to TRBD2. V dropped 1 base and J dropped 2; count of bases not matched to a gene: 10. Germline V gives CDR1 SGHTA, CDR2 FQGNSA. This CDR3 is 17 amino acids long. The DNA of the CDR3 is TGTGCCAGCAGCTTAGATTTCGCGGGAGTGATTCAAGAGACCCAGTACTTC. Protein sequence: CASSLDFAGVIQETQYF. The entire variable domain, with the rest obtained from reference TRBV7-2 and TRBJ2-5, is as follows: GAGVSQSPSNKVTEKGKDVELRCDPISGHTALYWYRQSLGQGLEFLIYFQGNSAPDKSGLPSDRFSAERTGGSVSTLTIQRTQQEDSAVYLCASSLDFAGVIQETQYFGPGTRLLVL.

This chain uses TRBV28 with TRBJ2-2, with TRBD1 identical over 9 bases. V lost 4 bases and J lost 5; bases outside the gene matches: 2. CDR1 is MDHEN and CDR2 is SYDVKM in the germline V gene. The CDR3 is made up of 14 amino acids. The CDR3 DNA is TGTGCCAGCAGTTCCGGGACAGGGACCGGGGAGCTGTTTTTT. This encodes CASSSGTGTGELFF.

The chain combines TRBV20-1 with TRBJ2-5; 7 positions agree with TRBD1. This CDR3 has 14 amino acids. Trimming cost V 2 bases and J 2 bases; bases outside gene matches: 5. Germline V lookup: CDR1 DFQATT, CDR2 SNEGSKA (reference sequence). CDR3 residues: CSARTAGGQETQYF. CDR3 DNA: TGCAGTGCTAGAACGGCAGGGGGTCAAGAGACCCAGTACTTC.

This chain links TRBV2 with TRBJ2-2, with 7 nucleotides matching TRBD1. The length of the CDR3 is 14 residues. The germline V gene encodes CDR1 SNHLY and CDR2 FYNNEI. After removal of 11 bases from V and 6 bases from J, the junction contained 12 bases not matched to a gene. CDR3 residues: CAGGYRGWAGELFF. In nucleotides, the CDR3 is TGTGCCGGGGGCTACAGGGGATGGGCCGGGGAGCTGTTTTTT.

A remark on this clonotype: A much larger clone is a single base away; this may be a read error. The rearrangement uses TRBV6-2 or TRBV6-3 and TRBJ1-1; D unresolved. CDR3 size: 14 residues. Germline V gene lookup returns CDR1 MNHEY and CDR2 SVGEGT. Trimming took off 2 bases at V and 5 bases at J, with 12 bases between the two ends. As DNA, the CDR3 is TGTGCCAGCAGTTACCCTGGACCGGGTACTGAAGCTTTCTTT. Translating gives CASSYPGPGTEAFF.

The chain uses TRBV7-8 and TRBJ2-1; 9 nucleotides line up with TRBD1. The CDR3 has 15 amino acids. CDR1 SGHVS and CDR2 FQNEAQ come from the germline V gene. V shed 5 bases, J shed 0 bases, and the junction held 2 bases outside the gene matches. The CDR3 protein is CASSEQGASYNEQFF. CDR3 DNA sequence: TGTGCCAGCAGCGAACAGGGGGCCTCCTACAATGAGCAGTTCTTC. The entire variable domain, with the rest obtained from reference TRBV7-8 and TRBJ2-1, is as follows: GAGVSQSPRYKVAKRGQDVALRCDPISGHVSLFWYQQALGQGPEFLTYFQNEAQLDKSGLPSDRFFAERPEGSVSTLKIQRTQQEDSAVYLCASSEQGASYNEQFFGPGTRLTVL.

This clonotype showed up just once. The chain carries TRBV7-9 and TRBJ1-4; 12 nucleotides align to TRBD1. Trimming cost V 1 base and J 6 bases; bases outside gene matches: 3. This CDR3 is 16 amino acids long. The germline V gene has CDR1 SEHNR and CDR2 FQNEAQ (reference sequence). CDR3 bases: TGTGCCAGCAGCTTAGAGGGACAGGGGGCTCATGAAAAACTGTTTTTT. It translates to CASSLEGQGAHEKLFF.

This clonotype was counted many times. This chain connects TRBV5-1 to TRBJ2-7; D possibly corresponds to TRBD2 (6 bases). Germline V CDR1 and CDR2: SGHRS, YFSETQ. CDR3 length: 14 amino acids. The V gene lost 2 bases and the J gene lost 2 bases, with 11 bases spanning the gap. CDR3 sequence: CASSFLATTYEQYF. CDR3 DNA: TGCGCCAGCAGCTTCCTAGCGACTACCTACGAGCAGTACTTC.

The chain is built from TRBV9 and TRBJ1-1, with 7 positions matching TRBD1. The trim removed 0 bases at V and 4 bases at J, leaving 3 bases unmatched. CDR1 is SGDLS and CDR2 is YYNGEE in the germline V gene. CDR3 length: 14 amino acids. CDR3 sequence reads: CASSVAAGGTEAFF. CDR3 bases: TGTGCCAGCAGCGTAGCCGCAGGGGGCACTGAAGCTTTCTTT.

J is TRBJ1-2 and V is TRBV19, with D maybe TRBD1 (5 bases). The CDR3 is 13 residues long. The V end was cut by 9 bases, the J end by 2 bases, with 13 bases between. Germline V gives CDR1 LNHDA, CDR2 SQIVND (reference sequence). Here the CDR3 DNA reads TGTGCCAGCCACACGGACACCAACTATGGCTACACCTTC. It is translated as CASHTDTNYGYTF.

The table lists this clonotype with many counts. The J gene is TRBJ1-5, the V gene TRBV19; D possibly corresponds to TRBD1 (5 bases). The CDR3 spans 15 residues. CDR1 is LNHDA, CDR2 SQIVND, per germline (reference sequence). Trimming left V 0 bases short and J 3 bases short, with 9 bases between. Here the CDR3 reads CASSIEGHPNQPQHF. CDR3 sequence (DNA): TGTGCCAGTAGTATAGAAGGACACCCCAATCAGCCCCAGCATTTT.

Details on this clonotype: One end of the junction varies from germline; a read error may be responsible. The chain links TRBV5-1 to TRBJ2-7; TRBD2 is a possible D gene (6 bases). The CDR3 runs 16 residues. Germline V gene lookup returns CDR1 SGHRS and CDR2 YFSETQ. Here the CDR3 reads CASSLDGRVAVNEQYF. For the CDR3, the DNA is TGTGCCAGCAGCTTGGACGGGAGAGTCGCGGTGAACGAGCAGTACTTC.

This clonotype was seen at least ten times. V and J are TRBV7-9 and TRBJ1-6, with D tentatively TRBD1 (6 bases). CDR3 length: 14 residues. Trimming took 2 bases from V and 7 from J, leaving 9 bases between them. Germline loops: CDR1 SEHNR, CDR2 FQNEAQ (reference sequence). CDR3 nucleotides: TGTGCCAGCAGCTTACCAGGGGAGAATTCACCCCTCCACTTT. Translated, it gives CASSLPGENSPLHF.

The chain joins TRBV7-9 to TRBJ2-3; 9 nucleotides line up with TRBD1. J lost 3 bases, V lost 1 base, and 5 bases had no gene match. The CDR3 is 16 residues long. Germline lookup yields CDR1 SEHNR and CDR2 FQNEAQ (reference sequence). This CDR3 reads CASSLGQGEATDTQYF. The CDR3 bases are TGTGCCAGCAGCTTAGGACAGGGGGAGGCTACAGATACGCAGTATTTT.

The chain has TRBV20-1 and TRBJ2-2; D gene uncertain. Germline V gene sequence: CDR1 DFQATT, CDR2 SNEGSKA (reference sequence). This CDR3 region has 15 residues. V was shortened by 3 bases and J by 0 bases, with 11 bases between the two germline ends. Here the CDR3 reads CSASSYDTNTGELFF. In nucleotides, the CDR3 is TGCAGTGCTAGTTCATACGATACGAACACCGGGGAGCTGTTTTTT.

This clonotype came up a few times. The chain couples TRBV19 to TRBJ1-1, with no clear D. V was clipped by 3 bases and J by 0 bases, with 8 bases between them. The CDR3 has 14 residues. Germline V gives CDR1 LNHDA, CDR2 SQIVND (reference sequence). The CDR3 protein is CASSMAQMNTEAFF. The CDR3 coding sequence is TGTGCCAGTAGTATGGCTCAAATGAACACTGAAGCTTTCTTT.

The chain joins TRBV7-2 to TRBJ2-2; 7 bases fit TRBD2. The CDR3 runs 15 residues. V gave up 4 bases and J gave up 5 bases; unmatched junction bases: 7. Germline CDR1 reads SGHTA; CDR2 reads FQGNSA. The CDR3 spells CASSSPSGMTGELFF. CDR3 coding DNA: TGTGCCAGCAGCTCACCTAGCGGTATGACCGGGGAGCTGTTTTTT.

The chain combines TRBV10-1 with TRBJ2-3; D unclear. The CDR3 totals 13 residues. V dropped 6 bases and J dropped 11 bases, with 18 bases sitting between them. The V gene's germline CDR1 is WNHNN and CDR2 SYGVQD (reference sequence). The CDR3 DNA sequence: TGCGCCAGCAGCGCCCAGGATGCGATAGGGCAGTATTTT. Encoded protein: CASSAQDAIGQYF.

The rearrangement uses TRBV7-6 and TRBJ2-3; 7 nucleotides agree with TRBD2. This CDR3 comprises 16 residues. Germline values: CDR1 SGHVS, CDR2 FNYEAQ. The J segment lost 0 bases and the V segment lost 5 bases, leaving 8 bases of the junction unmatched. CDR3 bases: TGTGCCAGCAGCGGGTGGGGAGGGACTAGCACAGATACGCAGTATTTT. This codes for CASSGWGGTSTDTQYF.

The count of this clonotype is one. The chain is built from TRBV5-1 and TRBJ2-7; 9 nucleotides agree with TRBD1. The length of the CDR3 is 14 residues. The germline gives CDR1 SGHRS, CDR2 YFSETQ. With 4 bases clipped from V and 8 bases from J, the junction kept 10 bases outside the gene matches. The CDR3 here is CASSQTGTGKKQYF. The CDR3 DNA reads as TGCGCCAGCAGCCAGACCGGGACAGGGAAGAAGCAGTACTTC.

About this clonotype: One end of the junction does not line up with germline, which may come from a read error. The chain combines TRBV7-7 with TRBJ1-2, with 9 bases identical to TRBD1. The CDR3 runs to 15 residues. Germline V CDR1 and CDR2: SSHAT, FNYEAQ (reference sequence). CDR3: CASSSGTGLGYGYTF. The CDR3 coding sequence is TGTGCTAGCAGCTCCGGGACAGGGCTGGGCTATGGCTACACCTTC.

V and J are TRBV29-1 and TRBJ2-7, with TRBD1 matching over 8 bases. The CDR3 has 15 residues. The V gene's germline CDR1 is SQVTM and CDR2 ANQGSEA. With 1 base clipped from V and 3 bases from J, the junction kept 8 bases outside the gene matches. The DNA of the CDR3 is TGCAGCGTTGAAGGGATGACAGGGGACGGCTACGAGCAGTACTTC. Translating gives CSVEGMTGDGYEQYF.

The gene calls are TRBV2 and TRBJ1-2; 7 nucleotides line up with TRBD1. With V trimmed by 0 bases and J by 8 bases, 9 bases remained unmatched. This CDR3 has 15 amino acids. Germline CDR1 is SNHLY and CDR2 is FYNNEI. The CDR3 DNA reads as TGTGCCAGCAGTGAAGCGCTAAAGGGGGCGGAAGGCTACACCTTC. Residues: CASSEALKGAEGYTF. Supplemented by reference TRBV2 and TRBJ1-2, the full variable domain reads EPEVTQTPSHQVTQMGQEVILRCVPISNHLYFYWYRQILGQKVEFLVSFYNNEISEKSEIFDDQFSVERPDGSNFTLKIRSTKLEDSAMYFCASSEALKGAEGYTFGSGTRLTVV.

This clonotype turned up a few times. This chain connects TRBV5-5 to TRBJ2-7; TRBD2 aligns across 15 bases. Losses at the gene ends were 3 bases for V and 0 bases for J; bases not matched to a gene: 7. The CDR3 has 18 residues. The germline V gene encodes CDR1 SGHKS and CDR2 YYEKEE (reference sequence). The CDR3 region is CASSWTSGGAIGSYEQYF. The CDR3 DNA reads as TGTGCCAGCAGCTGGACTAGCGGGGGGGCCATAGGCTCCTACGAGCAGTACTTC.

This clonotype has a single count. CDR3: CASSLIVGQGYEQYF. The DNA of the CDR3 is TGTGCCAGCAGCTTAATCGTGGGACAGGGCTACGAGCAGTACTTC. The V and J genes are TRBV7-9 and TRBJ2-7; 9 bases are a match to TRBD1. The germline V gene encodes CDR1 SEHNR and CDR2 FQNEAQ (reference sequence). With 2 bases clipped from V and 3 bases from J, the junction kept 5 bases outside the gene matches. CDR3 size: 15 residues.

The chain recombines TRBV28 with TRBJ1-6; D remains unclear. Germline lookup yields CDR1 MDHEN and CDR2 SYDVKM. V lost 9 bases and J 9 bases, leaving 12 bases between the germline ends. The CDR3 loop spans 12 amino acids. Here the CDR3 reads CARGQRGSPLHF. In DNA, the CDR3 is TGTGCCAGAGGGCAGCGGGGTTCACCCCTCCACTTT.

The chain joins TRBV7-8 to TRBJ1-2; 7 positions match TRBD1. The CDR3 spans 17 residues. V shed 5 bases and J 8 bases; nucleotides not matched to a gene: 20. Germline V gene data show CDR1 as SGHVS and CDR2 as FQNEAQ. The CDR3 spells CASSASAVGDRDRGYTF. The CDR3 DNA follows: TGTGCCAGCAGCGCATCCGCGGTCGGAGACAGGGACCGAGGCTACACCTTC.